This T cell receptor (beta chain) originates from a study of regulatory T cells in long-lasting Graves disease. Germline V gene sequence: CDR1 MNHEY, CDR2 SVGAGI. The V gene lost 0 bases and the J gene lost 2 bases, with 7 bases spanning the gap. CDR3 length equals 14 residues. Investigators prepared the TCR beta libraries by applying iRepertoire HTBI primers and Arm-PCR of CDR3 regions. From the multiplex PCR reads, TCRdb called clonotypes with MiXCR, one entry per CDR3 protein. The sample carries about 290,000 distinct CDR3 sequences, more than 20% recorded once. The time point here: persistent/refractory GD, antithyroid drugs over 5 years with positive TRAb. The TCR library used RNA extracted from PBMCs.

Here the sequenced sample was peripheral blood mononuclear cells (PBMCs), taken when the disease was refractory, from a patient treated with antithyroid drugs. V gene TRBV6-5 combines with J gene TRBJ2-5; D remains unclear. This clonotype was sampled from a female donor with Graves disease. CDR3 DNA: TGTGCCAGCAGTTACTCGCCCGTTCAAGAGACCCAGTACTTC. Amino acids: CASSYSPVQETQYF.